Given below is one T cell receptor (beta chain) in context. Its antigen is as yet unknown. From germline, CDR1 is SGHVS and CDR2 FQNEAQ. The V end was cut by 4 bases, the J end by 0 bases, with 19 bases between. There are 17 residues in the CDR3. The data derive from a study of cytomegalovirus exposure and HLA in healthy donors. The PCR had 60 Vbeta and 13 Jbeta primers. Sequencing used immunoSEQ multiplex PCR; TCRdb keeps in-frame clones, though not all of them. The sample carries approximately 140,000 clones, 84% recorded once. Study-wide findings and caveats: Most TCR sequences proved rare, with some public TCRs found in many donors.

The TCR originated in a man aged 50-60 years in good health and CMV-seronegative. What was sequenced was PBMCs. The rearrangement joins TRBV7-8 to TRBJ2-7, with D tentatively TRBD2 (5 bases). This chain's CDR3 is CASSSKRVLASSYEQYF. CDR3 nucleotide sequence: TGTGCCAGCAGCTCGAAGAGGGTTCTAGCAAGCTCCTACGAGCAGTACTTC.